These T cell receptor beta chains were read from a single sample in a study of cytomegalovirus exposure and HLA in healthy donors. Profiled with immunoSEQ multiplex PCR; TCRdb holds only in-frame clones, not every one. This table holds approximately 200,000 clones, under 95% found once. The sequenced sample consisted of PBMCs. The source is a woman younger than 35 in good health and CMV-seronegative. CDR3s include the opening cysteine and the closing phenylalanine or tryptophan. The D gene is left open where the match is weak. Only some rows state a clone size, as once, few, many or a class for expanded clones.

J,D,size,length,V,DNA,CDR3
TRBJ2-5,.,.,14,TRBV5-8,TGTGCCAGCAGCTTGGCTTCGTACCAAGAGACCCAGTACTTC,CASSLASYQETQYF
TRBJ2-3,TRBD1,.,14,TRBV11-2,TGTGCCAGCAGCTCGACAGGGGGTACAGATACGCAGTATTTT,CASSSTGGTDTQYF
TRBJ1-1,.,.,14,TRBV6-5,TGTGCCAGCAGCCTGACGAATACGGAGACTGAAGCTTTCTTT,CASSLTNTETEAFF
TRBJ1-1,TRBD1,.,16,TRBV5-1,TGCGCCAGCAGCGCTACCGGGACAGGGCGATTAACTGAAGCTTTCTTT,CASSATGTGRLTEAFF
TRBJ1-4,TRBD1,.,15,TRBV9,TGTGCCAGCAGCGTAGGACAGGGGTCGAATGAAAAACTGTTTTTT,CASSVGQGSNEKLFF
TRBJ1-2,.,once,14,TRBV4-2,TGTGCCAGCAGCCAGGTCGAATCCAGGTATGGCTACACCTTC,CASSQVESRYGYTF
TRBJ1-5,TRBD1,.,13,TRBV6-6,TGTGCCACCGGGGACAGGGGTCTTCAGCCCCAGCATTTT,CATGDRGLQPQHF
TRBJ1-3,.,once,16,TRBV18,TGTGCCAGCTCACCGGGTGGACAGAACTCTGGAAACACCATATATTTT,CASSPGGQNSGNTIYF
TRBJ1-3,TRBD1,.,16,TRBV14,TGTGCCAGCAGCGAGGGGACAGGATTTGTCGGAAACACCATATATTTT,CASSEGTGFVGNTIYF
TRBJ1-1,.,once,14,TRBV4-1,TGCGCCAGCGCGAACAGGGCTACCAACACTGAAGCTTTCTTT,CASANRATNTEAFF
TRBJ2-3,TRBD2,.,16,TRBV7-8,TGTGCCAGCACCACTAGCGGGAGGACACGCACAGATACGCAGTATTTT,CASTTSGRTRTDTQYF
TRBJ2-7,.,few,19,TRBV21-1,TGTGCCAGCAGCAAAGTCAGGGCGAATTATGCAGGGCCCACCTACGAGCAGTACTTC,CASSKVRANYAGPTYEQYF
TRBJ2-7,TRBD1,.,15,TRBV5-5,TGTGCCAGCAGCTTGAAGGGACAGGGGTTGCACGAGCAGTACTTC,CASSLKGQGLHEQYF
TRBJ1-5,TRBD1,.,17,TRBV10-3,TGTGCCATCAGTGAAGGGACAGGGGGCGGCAGCAATCAGCCCCAGCATTTT,CAISEGTGGGSNQPQHF
TRBJ2-1,.,few,16,TRBV7-6,TGTGCCAGCAGCTCCGGAACCGGGAGCCAGCGCAATGAGCAGTTCTTC,CASSSGTGSQRNEQFF
TRBJ1-3,.,.,13,TRBV5-4,TGTGCCAGCAGCTTGGACCCCGGGGACACCATATATTTT,CASSLDPGDTIYF
TRBJ2-7,.,.,15,TRBV7-3,TGTGCCAGCAGCCCGGATCTAGCGTCCCCCTACGAGCAGTACTTC,CASSPDLASPYEQYF
TRBJ2-3,TRBD2,.,14,TRBV19,TGTGCCAGTAGTCGACTAGCGAGGGCAGATACGCAGTATTTT,CASSRLARADTQYF
TRBJ2-7,TRBD2,.,14,TRBV6-5,TGTGCCAGCATTCCGAGCGGGAGGTTTGACGAGCAGTACTTC,CASIPSGRFDEQYF
TRBJ2-5,.,.,13,TRBV7-8,TGTGCCAGCAGCCTGGGCCTCCGTCAGACCCAGTACTTC,CASSLGLRQTQYF
TRBJ2-1,.,.,16,TRBV5-4,TGTGCCAGCAGCTCCTTGTATAACGGGTACAACAATGAGCAGTTCTTC,CASSSLYNGYNNEQFF
TRBJ1-2,.,.,12,TRBV30,TGTGCCTGGAGTCCCCGGGTCGGAGGCTACACCTTC,CAWSPRVGGYTF
TRBJ2-6,.,.,14,TRBV30,TGTGCCTGGCACAAACAAAGTCGGGCCAACGTCCTGACTTTC,CAWHKQSRANVLTF
TRBJ2-6,.,medium-sized,15,TRBV6-1,TGTGCCAGCAGTGAGGACAGCTCTGGGGCCAACGTCCTGACTTTC,CASSEDSSGANVLTF
TRBJ2-1,TRBD2,.,16,TRBV10-1,TGCGCCAGCAGTGAGTCGAGGGCTAGCGGGAGGCGTGAGCAGTTCTTC,CASSESRASGRREQFF
TRBJ1-1,TRBD1,.,20,TRBV6-1,TGTGCCAGCAGTGAAGCGGGACAGGGGGTTTACCACCCCCTGGGGACTGAAGCTTTCTTT,CASSEAGQGVYHPLGTEAFF
TRBJ1-1,.,.,16,TRBV6-5,TGTGCCAGCAGTTACTCGGTTCCGGGAGGGGTGGGTGAAGCTTTCTTT,CASSYSVPGGVGEAFF